This entry features one TCR beta chain sequence. This CDR3 has 14 amino acids. Trimming pared 4 bases from V and 2 bases from J, leaving 10 bases between. In germline, CDR1 is LNHDA, CDR2 SQIVND (reference sequence). This sample is drawn from a study of blood T cell repertoires in COVID-19. Whole-study context: The origin of the acute and convalescent COVID-19 samples was the United States, Italy and Spain. T cells, B-cell-depleted T cells, or PBMCs provided the cDNA or gDNA that served as material.

In the source study's methods: Nucleated cell counts were estimated from reference gene primer amplification. Repertoires were generated with immunoSEQ multiplex PCR, while TCRdb's copy carries only in-frame clones and drops some. The DNA gave D and trimming, while V, J and clone size come from that table. The sample includes about 89,000 clones, less than 85% of them seen just once. V is TRBV19 and J is TRBJ2-3, with D unclear. The sequence was collected from a woman older than 75 with acute or convalescent COVID-19. Sequences were obtained from peripheral blood. This CDR3 is CASSTSLFTDTQYF. The CDR3 nucleotides are TGTGCCAGTAGTACTTCCCTATTCACAGATACGCAGTATTTT. Variable domain in full (rest from reference TRBV19 and TRBJ2-3): DGGITQSPKYLFRKEGQNVTLSCEQNLNHDAMYWYRQDPGQGLRLIYYSQIVNDFQKGDIAEGYSVSREKKESFPLTVTSAQKNPTAFYLCASSTSLFTDTQYFGPGTRLTVL.